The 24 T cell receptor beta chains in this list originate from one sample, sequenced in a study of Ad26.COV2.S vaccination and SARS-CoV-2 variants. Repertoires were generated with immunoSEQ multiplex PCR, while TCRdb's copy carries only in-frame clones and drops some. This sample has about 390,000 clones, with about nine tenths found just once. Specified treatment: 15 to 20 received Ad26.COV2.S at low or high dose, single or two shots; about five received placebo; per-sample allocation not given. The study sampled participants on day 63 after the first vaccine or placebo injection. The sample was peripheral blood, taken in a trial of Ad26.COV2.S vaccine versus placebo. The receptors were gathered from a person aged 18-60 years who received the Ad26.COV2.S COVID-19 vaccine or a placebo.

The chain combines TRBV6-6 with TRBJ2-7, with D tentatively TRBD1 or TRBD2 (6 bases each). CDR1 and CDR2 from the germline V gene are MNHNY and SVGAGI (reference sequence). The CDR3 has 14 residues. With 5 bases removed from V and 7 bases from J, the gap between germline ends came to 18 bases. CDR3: CASSNTTGGREQYF. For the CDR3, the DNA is TGTGCCAGCAGTAACACGACTGGGGGGCGGGAGCAGTACTTC.

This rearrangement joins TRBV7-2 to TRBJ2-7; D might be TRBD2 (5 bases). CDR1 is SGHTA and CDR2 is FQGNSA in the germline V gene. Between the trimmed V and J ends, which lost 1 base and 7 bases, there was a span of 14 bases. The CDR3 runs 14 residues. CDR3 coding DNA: TGTGCCAGCAGCTTAGTACTGGACGGAGGTGAGCAGTACTTC. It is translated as CASSLVLDGGEQYF. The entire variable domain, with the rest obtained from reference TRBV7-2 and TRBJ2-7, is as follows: GAGVSQSPSNKVTEKGKDVELRCDPISGHTALYWYRQSLGQGLEFLIYFQGNSAPDKSGLPSDRFSAERTGGSVSTLTIQRTQQEDSAVYLCASSLVLDGGEQYFGPGTRLTVT.

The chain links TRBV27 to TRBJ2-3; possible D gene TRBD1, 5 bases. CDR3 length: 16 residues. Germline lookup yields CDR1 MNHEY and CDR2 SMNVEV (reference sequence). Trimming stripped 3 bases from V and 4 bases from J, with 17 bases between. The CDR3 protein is CASSLGQSLHADTQYF. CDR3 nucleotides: TGTGCCAGCAGTTTGGGGCAGTCGCTCCACGCAGATACGCAGTATTTT.

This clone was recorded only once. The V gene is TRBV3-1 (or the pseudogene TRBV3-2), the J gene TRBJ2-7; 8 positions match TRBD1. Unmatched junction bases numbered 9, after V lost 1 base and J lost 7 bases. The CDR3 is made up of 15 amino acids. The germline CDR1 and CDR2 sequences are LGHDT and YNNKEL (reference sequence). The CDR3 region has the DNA TGTGCCAGCAGCCAAGTTGGGACAGGAGCTAGGGAGCAGTACTTC. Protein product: CASSQVGTGAREQYF.

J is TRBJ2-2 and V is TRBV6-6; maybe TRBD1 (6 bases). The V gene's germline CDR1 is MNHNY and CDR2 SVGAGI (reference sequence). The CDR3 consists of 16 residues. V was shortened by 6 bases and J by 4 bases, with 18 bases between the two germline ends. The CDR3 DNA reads TGTGCCAGCAGCCCCAGTCAGGGGTTGAGCACCGGGGAGCTGTTTTTT. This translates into CASSPSQGLSTGELFF.

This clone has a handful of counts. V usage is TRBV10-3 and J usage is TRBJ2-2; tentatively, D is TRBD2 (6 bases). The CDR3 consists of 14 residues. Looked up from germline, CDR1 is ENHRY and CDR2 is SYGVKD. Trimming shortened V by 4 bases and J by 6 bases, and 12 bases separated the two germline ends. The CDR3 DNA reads TGTGCCATCAGTGCGGTAGCGGCGGCCGGGGAGCTGTTTTTT. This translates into CAISAVAAAGELFF.

The CDR3 DNA follows: TGTGCCAGCAGCAAAGAGAGTGCGCAAAGAACGAACTTC. Its protein is CASSKESAQRTNF. V is TRBV21-1 and J is TRBJ2-5; the D call in the table, TRBD2, was not verified against the DNA. TRBV21-1 is an annotated pseudogene. The CDR3 has 13 residues.

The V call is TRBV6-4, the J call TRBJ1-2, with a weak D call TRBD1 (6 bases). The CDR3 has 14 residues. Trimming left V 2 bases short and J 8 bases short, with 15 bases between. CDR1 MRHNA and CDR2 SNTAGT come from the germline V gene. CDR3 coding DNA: TGTGCCAGCAGTGACGGAGAAGGGACACGAGGCTACACCTTC. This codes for CASSDGEGTRGYTF.

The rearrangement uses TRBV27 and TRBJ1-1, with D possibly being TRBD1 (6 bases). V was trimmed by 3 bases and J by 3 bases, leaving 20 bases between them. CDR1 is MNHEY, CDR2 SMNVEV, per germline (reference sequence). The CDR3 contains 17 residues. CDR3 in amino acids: CASSLYGSQGGYTEAFF. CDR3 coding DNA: TGTGCCAGCAGTTTGTATGGGTCACAGGGCGGGTACACTGAAGCTTTCTTT.

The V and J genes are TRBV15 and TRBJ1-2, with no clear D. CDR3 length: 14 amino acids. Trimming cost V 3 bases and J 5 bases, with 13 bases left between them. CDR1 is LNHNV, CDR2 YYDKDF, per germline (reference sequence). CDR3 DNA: TGTGCCACCAGCAGCCGTGGGCAGTTGTATGGCTACACCTTC. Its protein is CATSSRGQLYGYTF. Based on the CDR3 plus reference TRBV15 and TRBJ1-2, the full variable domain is DAMVIQNPRYQVTQFGKPVTLSCSQTLNHNVMYWYQQKSSQAPKLLFHYYDKDFNNEADTPDNFQSRRPNTSFCFLDIRSPGLGDTAMYLCATSSRGQLYGYTFGSGTRLTVV.

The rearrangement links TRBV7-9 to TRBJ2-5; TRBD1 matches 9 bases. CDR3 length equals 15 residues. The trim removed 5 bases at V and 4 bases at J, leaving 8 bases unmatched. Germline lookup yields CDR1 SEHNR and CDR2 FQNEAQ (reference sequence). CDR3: CASSPVTGGRETQYF. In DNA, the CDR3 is TGTGCCAGCAGCCCAGTGACAGGGGGGCGAGAGACCCAGTACTTC.

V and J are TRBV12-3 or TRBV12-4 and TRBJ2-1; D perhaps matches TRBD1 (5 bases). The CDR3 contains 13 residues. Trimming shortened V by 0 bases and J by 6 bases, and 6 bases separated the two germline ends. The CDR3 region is CASSLAGVNEQFF. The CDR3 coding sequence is TGTGCCAGCAGTTTAGCAGGGGTCAATGAGCAGTTCTTC.

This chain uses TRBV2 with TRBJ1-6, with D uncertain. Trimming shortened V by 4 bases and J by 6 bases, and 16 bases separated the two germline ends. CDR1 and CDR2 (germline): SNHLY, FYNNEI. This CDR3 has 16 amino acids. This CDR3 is CASSAVRWLFNSPLHF. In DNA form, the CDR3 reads TGTGCCAGCAGTGCAGTACGCTGGCTTTTTAATTCACCCCTCCACTTT.

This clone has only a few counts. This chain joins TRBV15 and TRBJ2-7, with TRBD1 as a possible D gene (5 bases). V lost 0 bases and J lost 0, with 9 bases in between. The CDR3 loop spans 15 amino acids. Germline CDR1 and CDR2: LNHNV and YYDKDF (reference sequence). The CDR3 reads CATSRETASSYEQYF. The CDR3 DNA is TGTGCCACCAGCAGAGAGACAGCGAGCTCCTACGAGCAGTACTTC.

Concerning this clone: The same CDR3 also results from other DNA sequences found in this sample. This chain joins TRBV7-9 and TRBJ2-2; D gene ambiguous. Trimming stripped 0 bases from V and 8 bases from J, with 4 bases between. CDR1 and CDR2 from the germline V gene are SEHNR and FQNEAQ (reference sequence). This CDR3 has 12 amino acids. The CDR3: CASSLAPGELFF. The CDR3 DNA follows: TGTGCCAGCAGCTTAGCGCCAGGGGAGCTGTTTTTT.

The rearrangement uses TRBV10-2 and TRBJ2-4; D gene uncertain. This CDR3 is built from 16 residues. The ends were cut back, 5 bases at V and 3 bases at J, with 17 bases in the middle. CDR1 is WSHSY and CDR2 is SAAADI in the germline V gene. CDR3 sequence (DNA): TGCGCCAGCAGTAAGCCCCTTGTGTGGGACAAAAACATTCAGTACTTC. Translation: CASSKPLVWDKNIQYF.

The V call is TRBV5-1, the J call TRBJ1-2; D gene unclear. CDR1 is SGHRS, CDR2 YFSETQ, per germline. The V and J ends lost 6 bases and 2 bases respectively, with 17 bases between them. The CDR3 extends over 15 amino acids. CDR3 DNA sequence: TGCGCCAGCACCATGGACGGATTAACCAACTATGGCTACACCTTC. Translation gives CASTMDGLTNYGYTF.

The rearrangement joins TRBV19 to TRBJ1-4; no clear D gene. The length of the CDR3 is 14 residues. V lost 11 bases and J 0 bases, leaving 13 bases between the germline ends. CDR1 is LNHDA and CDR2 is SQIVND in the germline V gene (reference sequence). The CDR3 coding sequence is TGTGCCTCTAAGAGCTCATCAACTAATGAAAAACTGTTTTTT. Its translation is CASKSSSTNEKLFF.

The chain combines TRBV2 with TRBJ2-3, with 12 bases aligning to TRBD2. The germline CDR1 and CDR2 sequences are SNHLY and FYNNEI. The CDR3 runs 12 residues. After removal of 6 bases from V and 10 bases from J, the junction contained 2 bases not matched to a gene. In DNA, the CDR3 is TGTGCCAGCAGAGGACTAGCGGGGTCGCAGTATTTT. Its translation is CASRGLAGSQYF.

The CDR3 coding sequence is TGTGCCAGCAGTGTTGGAGGGGGCGGTTGGTATGGCTACACCTTC. Its protein is CASSVGGGGWYGYTF. The chain links TRBV2 to TRBJ1-2; TRBD1 matches at 7 bases. The germline V gene encodes CDR1 SNHLY and CDR2 FYNNEI. The CDR3 runs 15 residues. V shed 4 bases and J 5 bases; nucleotides not matched to a gene: 10.

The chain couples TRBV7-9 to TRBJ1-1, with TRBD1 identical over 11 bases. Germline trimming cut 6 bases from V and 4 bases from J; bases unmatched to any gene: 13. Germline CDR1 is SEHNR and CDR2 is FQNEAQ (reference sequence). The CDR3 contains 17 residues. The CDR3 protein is CASRWKRTGGAGTEAFF. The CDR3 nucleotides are TGTGCCAGCAGATGGAAGAGGACAGGGGGCGCCGGCACTGAAGCTTTCTTT.

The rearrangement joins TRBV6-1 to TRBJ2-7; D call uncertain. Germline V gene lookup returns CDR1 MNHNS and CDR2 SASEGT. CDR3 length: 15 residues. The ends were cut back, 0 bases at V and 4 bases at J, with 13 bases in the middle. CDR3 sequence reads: CASSEAMDGPYEQYF. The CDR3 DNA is TGTGCCAGCAGTGAAGCGATGGACGGACCATACGAGCAGTACTTC.

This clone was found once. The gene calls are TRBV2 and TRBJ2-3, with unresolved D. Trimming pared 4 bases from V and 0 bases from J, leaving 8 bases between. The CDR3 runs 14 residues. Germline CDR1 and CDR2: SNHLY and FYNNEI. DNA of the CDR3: TGTGCCAGCAGTGGTTTCAGAAGCACAGATACGCAGTATTTT. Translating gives CASSGFRSTDTQYF.

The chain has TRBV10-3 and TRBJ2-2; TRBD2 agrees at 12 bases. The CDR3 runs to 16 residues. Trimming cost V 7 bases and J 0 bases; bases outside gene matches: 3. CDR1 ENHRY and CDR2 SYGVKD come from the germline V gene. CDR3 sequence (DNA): TGTGCCATCATGACTAGCGGGGGCCCGAACACCGGGGAGCTGTTTTTT. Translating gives CAIMTSGGPNTGELFF.